This TCR beta chain appears in the sequencing data of a study of T cells in Graves' hyperthyroidism and ophthalmopathy. The PBMCs had their origin in more than 9.5 ml of fresh peripheral blood. RNA transcripts served as the template for amplifying TCR beta CDR3 regions. Carried out on the TCR CDR3, a first-round RT-PCR used the HTBI primer set. In TCRdb, the multiplex PCR reads were re-called with MiXCR into one record per CDR3 protein. The sample contains over 250,000 distinct CDR3 sequences, around 15% of which appear only once. Germline CDR1 is SNHLY and CDR2 is FYNNEI. The CDR3 sequence is 14 residues long. V was pared by 6 bases and J by 1 base, with 11 bases between. This clonotype was counted at least ten times.

This chain uses TRBV2 with TRBJ2-3; no definite D call. Specimen: blood. This clonotype was obtained from a woman in her forties with Graves' ophthalmopathy. As DNA, the CDR3 is TGTGCCAGCAGCTCGGACGGAGGCACAGATACGCAGTATTTT. Translating it yields CASSSDGGTDTQYF.